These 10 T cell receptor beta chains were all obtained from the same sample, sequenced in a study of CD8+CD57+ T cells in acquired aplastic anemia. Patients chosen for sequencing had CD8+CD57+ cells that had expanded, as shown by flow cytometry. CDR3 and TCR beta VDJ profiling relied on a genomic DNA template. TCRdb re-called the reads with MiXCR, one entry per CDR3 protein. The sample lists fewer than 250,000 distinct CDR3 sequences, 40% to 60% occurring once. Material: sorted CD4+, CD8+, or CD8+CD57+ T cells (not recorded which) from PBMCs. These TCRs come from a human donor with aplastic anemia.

In DNA, the CDR3 is TGTGCCAGCTCCGACCCGGGGAATGGTAATGAAAAACTGTTTTTT. Translating gives CASSDPGNGNEKLFF. The chain employs TRBV7-2 and TRBJ1-4; no clear D. The germline CDR1 and CDR2 sequences are SGHTA and FQGNSA. V lost 8 bases and J 4 bases, leaving 17 bases between the germline ends. This CDR3 has 15 residues.

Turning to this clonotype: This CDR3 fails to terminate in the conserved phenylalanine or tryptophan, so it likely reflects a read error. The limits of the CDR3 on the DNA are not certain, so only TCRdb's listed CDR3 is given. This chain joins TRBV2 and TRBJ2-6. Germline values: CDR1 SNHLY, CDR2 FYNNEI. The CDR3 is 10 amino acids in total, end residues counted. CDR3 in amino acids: CASSSNRLNT.

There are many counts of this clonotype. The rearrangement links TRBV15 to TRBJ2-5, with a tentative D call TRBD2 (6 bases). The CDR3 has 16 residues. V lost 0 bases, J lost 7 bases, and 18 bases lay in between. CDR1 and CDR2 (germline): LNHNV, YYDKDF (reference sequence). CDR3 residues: CATSRDRSGDPGTQYF. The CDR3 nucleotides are TGTGCCACCAGCAGAGACCGTAGCGGAGACCCGGGGACCCAGTACTTC. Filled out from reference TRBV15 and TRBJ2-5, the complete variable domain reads DAMVIQNPRYQVTQFGKPVTLSCSQTLNHNVMYWYQQKSSQAPKLLFHYYDKDFNNEADTPDNFQSRRPNTSFCFLDIRSPGLGDTAMYLCATSRDRSGDPGTQYFGPGTRLLVL.

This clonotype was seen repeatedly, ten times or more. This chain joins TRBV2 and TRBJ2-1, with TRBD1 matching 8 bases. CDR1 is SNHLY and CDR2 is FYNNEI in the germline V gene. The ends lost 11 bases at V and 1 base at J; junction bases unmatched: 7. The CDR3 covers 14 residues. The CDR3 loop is CASQTGESYNEQFF. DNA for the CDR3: TGTGCCTCACAGACAGGGGAGTCCTACAATGAGCAGTTCTTC. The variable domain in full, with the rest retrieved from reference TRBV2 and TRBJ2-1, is EPEVTQTPSHQVTQMGQEVILRCVPISNHLYFYWYRQILGQKVEFLVSFYNNEISEKSEIFDDQFSVERPDGSNFTLKIRSTKLEDSAMYFCASQTGESYNEQFFGPGTRLTVL.

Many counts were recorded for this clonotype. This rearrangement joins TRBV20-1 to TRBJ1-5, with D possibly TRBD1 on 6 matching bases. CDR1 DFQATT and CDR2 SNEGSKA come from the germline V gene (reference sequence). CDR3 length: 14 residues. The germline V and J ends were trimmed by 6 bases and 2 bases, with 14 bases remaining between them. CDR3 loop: CSASPGGGNQPQHF. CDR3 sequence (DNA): TGCAGTGCCTCCCCCGGGGGCGGCAATCAGCCCCAGCATTTT.

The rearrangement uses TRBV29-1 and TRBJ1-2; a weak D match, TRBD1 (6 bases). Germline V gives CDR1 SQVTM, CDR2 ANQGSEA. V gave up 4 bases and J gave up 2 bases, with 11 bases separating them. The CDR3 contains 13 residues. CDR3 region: CSVGEQGNYGYTF. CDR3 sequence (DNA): TGCAGCGTTGGAGAGCAGGGGAACTATGGCTACACCTTC.

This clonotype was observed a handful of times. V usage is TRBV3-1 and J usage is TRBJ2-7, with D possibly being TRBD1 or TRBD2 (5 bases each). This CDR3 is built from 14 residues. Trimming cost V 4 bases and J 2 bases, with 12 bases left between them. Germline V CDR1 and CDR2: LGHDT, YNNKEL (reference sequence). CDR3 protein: CASSPRDGAYEQYF. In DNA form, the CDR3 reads TGTGCCAGCAGCCCCAGGGACGGCGCCTACGAGCAGTACTTC.

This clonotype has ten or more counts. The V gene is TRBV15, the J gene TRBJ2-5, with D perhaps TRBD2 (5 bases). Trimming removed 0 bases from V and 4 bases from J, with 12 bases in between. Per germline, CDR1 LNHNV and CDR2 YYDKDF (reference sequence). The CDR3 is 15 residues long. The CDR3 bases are TGTGCCACCAGCAGAGATCGGGAATCGAGAGAGACCCAGTACTTC. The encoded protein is CATSRDRESRETQYF.

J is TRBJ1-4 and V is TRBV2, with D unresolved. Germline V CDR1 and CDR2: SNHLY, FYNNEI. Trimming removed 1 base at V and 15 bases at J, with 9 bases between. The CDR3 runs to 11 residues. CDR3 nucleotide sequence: TGTGCCAGCAGTGAAGGTCAGGTATTGTTTTTT. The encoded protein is CASSEGQVLFF.

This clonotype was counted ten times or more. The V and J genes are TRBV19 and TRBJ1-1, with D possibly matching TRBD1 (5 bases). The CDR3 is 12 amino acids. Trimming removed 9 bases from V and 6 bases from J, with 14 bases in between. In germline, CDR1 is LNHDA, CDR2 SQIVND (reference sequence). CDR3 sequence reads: CARLQGSPEAFF. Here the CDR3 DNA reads TGTGCCAGACTTCAGGGCTCCCCTGAAGCTTTCTTT.